This T cell receptor (beta chain) is from a study of T cell responses to AZD1222 COVID-19 vaccine. Sequencing was performed with immunoSEQ multiplex PCR; in TCRdb, only in-frame clones are kept and a portion is missing. The table has 150,000 or so clones, about 89% seen once; the top ten hold approximately 2.7%. Findings and caveats of the study: Every sample of the repertoires postdated the peak T cell response. Spike-specific TCR breadth and depth rose after two AZD1222 doses. Epitopes outside B.1.351 and B.1.1.7 mutated regions reportedly drew nearly half of spike TCRs.

This clone has only a few counts. No antigen is known for it. The source material was peripheral blood, sampled on day 0 of MenACWY control vaccination. This receptor was taken from an adult in good health.

CDR3 nucleotides: TGCAGCGTTGAAGTCCCTCCCGGACTAGCGGGAGTCTCCTACAATGAGCAGTTCTTC. It is translated as CSVEVPPGLAGVSYNEQFF. This chain uses TRBV29-1 with TRBJ2-1; 13 bases are a match to TRBD2. This CDR3 region has 19 residues. CDR1 is SQVTM and CDR2 is ANQGSEA in the germline V gene. V was clipped by 1 base and J by 0 bases; unmatched bases: 9.